Here is one T cell receptor beta chain with its context. What it binds is unknown. This specimen belongs to a study of T cell responses to AZD1222 COVID-19 vaccine. Whole-study results and caveats: Regions left unmutated in variants are reportedly the target of nearly half of spike-specific TCRs.

Germline lookup yields CDR1 SGHTA and CDR2 FQGTGA. Trimming cost V 3 bases and J 6 bases, with 18 bases left between them. The CDR3 is made up of 16 amino acids. The data were produced by immunoSEQ multiplex PCR, yet TCRdb's version contains in-frame clones alone and is incomplete. The sample lists 140,000 or so clones, roughly 92% occurring once. This receptor was obtained from an adult who received the AZD1222 COVID-19 vaccine. Sequenced here: peripheral blood, sampled 28 days after the second AZD1222 dose. The V gene is TRBV7-3, the J gene TRBJ2-1; maybe TRBD2 (7 bases). The CDR3 reads CASSFIPGGGLNEQFF. CDR3 nucleotide sequence: TGTGCCAGCAGCTTCATTCCGGGCGGGGGCCTCAATGAGCAGTTCTTC.